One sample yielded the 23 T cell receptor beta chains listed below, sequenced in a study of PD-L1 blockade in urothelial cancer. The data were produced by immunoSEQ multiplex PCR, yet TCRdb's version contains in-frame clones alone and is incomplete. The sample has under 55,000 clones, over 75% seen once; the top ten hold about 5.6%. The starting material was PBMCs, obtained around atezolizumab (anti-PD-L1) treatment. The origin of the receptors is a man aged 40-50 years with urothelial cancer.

Here the CDR3 reads CATSIVSSGEQYF. The CDR3 DNA sequence: TGTGCCACCAGCATCGTTTCTAGCGGCGAGCAGTACTTC. The V call is TRBV15, the J call TRBJ2-7, with 7 bases identical to TRBD2. The trim removed 4 bases at V and 6 bases at J, leaving 6 bases unmatched. The CDR3 loop spans 13 amino acids. Germline CDR1 and CDR2: LNHNV and YYDKDF (reference sequence).

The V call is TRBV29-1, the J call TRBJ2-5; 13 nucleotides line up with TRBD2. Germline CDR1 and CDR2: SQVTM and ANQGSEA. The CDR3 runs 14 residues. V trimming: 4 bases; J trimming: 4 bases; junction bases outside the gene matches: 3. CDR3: CSVGTSGSGETQYF. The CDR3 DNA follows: TGCAGCGTTGGGACTAGCGGGAGCGGAGAGACCCAGTACTTC.

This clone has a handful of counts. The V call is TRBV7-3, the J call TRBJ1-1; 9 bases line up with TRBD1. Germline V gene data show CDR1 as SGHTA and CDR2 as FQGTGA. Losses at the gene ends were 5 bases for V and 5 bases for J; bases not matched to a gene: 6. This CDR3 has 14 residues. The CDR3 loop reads CASSLGGTGTEAFF. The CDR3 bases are TGTGCCAGCAGCCTTGGTGGGACAGGGACTGAAGCTTTCTTT.

CDR3 amino acids: CASSDPGQGVYGYTF. CDR3 nucleotides: TGTGCCAGCAGCGACCCGGGACAGGGGGTCTATGGCTACACCTTC. The V call is TRBV5-4, the J call TRBJ1-2; TRBD1 matches at 11 bases. From germline, CDR1 is SGHNT and CDR2 YYREEE (reference sequence). With 4 bases clipped from V and 4 bases from J, the junction kept 6 bases outside the gene matches. The CDR3 runs 15 residues.

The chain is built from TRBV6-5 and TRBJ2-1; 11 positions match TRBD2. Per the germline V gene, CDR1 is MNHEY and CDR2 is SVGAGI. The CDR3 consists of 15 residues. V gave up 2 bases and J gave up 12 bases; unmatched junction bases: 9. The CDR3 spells CASSYRGLAGAPQFF. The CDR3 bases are TGTGCCAGCAGTTACCGAGGACTAGCGGGTGCTCCGCAGTTCTTC.

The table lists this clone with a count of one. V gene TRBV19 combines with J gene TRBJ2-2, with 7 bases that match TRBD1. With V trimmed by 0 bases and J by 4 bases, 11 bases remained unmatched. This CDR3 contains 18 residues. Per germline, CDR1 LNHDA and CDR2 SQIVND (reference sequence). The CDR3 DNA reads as TGTGCCAGTAGTATAGATTGGTACAGGGGTCTCGGCACCGGGGAGCTGTTTTTT. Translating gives CASSIDWYRGLGTGELFF.

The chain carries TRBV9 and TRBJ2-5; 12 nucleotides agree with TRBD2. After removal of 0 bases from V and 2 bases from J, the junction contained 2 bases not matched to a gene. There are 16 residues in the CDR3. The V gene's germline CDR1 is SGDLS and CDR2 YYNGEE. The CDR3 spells CASSVGGLAGQETQYF. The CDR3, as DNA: TGTGCCAGCAGCGTAGGTGGACTAGCGGGACAAGAGACCCAGTACTTC.

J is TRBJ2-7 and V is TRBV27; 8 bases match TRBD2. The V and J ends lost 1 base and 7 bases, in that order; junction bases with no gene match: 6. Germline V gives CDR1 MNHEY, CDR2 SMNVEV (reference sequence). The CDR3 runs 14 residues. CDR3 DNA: TGTGCCAGCAGTTTATACGGGCGGGAGGTAGAGCAGTACTTC. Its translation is CASSLYGREVEQYF.

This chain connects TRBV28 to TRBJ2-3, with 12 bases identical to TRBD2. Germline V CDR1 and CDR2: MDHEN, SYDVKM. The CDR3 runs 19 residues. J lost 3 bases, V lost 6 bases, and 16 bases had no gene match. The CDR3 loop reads CASRPIRARLAGGTDTQYF. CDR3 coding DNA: TGTGCCAGCAGACCCATACGGGCGAGGCTAGCGGGAGGGACAGATACGCAGTATTTT.

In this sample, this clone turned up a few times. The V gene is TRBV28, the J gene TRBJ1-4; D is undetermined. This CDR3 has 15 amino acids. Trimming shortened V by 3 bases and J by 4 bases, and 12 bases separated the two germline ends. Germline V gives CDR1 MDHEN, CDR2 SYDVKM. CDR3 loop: CASSFMSGFNEKLFF. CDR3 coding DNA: TGTGCCAGCAGTTTTATGTCAGGTTTTAATGAAAAACTGTTTTTT.

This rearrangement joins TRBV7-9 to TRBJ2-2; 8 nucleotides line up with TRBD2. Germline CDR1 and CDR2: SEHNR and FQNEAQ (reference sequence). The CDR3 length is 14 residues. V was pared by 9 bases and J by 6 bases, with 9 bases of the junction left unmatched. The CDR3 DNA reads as TGTGCCAGTTATCTAGCGGGTGGTGCCGGGGAGCTGTTTTTT. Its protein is CASYLAGGAGELFF. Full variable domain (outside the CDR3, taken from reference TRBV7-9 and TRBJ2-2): DTGVSQNPRHKITKRGQNVTFRCDPISEHNRLYWYRQTLGQGPEFLTYFQNEAQLEKSRLLSDRFSAERPKGSFSTLEIQRTEQGDSAMYLCASYLAGGAGELFFGEGSRLTVL.

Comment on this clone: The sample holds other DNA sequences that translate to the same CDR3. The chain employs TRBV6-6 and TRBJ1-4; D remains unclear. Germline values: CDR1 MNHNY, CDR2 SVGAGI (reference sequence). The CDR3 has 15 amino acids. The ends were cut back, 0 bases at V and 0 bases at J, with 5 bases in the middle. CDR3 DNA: TGTGCCAGCAGTTACTCTACTGCAACTAATGAAAAACTGTTTTTT. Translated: CASSYSTATNEKLFF.

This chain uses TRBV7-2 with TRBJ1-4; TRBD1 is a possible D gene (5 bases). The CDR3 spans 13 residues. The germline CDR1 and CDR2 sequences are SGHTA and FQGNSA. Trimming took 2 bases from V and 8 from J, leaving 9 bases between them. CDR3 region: CASSLQGNEKLFF. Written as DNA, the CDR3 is TGTGCCAGCAGCTTACAGGGTAACGAAAAACTGTTTTTT.

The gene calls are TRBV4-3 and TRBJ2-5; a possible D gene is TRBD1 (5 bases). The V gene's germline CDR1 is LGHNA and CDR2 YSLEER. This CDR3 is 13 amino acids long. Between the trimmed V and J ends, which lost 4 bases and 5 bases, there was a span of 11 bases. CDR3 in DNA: TGCGCCAGCAGCCGCGAGGCAGGGGAGACCCAGTACTTC. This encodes CASSREAGETQYF.

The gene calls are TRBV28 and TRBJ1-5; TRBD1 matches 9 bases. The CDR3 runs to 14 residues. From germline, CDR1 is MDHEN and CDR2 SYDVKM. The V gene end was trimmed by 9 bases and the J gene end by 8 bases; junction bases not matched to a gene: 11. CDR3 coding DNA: TGTGCCAGTGGTGGGACAGGGAGAAGGAAGCCCCAGCATTTT. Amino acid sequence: CASGGTGRRKPQHF.

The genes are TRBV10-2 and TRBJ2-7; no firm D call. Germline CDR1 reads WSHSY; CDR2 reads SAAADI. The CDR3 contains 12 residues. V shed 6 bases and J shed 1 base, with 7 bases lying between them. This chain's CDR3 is CASRGPSYEQYF. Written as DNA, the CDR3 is TGCGCCAGCAGGGGCCCGTCCTACGAGCAGTACTTC.

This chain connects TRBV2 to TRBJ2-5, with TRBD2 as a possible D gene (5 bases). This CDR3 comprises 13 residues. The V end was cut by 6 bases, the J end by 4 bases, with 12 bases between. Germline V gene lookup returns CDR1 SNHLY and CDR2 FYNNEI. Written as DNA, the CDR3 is TGTGCCAGCAGGAGGGATTCCCTAGAGACCCAGTACTTC. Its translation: CASRRDSLETQYF.

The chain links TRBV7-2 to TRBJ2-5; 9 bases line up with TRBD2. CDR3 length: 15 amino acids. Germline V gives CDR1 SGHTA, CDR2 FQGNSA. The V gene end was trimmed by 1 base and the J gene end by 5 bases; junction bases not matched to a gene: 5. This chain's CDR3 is CASSLDAGGTETQYF. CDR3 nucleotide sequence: TGTGCCAGCAGCTTAGATGCGGGAGGGACGGAGACCCAGTACTTC.

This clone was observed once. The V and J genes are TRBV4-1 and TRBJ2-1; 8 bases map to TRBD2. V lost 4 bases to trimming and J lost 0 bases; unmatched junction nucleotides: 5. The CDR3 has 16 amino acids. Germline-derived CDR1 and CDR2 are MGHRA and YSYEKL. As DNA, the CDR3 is TGCGCCAGCAGCCTCCTCCGGGAGGGCTCCTACAATGAGCAGTTCTTC. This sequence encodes CASSLLREGSYNEQFF.

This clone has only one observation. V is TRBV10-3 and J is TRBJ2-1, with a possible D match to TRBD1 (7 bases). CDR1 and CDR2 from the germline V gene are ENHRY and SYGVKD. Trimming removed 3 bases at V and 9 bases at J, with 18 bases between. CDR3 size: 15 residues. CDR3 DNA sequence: TGTGCCATCAGTGAATCGGAGGGGGCGCTGACTGAGCAGTTCTTC. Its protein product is CAISESEGALTEQFF.

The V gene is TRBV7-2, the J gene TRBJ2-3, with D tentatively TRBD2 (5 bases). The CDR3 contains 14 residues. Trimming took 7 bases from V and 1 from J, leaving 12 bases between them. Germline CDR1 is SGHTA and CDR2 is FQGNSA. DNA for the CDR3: TGTGCCAGCACCTTGAGGGTGGGCACAGATACGCAGTATTTT. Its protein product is CASTLRVGTDTQYF.

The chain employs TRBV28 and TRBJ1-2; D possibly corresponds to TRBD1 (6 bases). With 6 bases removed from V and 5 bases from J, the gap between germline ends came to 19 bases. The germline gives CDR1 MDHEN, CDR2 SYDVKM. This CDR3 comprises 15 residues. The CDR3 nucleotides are TGTGCCAGCAGCACATCTCGACAGGAGGATTATGGCTACACCTTC. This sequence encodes CASSTSRQEDYGYTF.

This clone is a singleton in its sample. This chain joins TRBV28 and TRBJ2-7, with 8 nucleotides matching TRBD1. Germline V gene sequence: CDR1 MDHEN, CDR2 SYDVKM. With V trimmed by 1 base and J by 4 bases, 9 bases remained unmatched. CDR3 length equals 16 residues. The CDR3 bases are TGTGCCAGCAGTTTATTCGCCAGGGGGCACCGGTACGAGCAGTACTTC. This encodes CASSLFARGHRYEQYF. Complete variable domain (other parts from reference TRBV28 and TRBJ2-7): DVKVTQSSRYLVKRTGEKVFLECVQDMDHENMFWYRQDPGLGLRLIYFSYDVKMKEKGDIPEGYSVSREKKERFSLILESASTNQTSMYLCASSLFARGHRYEQYFGPGTRLTVT.